A selection of T cell receptor beta chains follows, all from one sample in a study of blood T cell repertoires in COVID-19. The data were produced by immunoSEQ multiplex PCR, yet TCRdb's version contains in-frame clones alone and is incomplete. The sample records a few hundred thousand clones, more than 75% being singletons. What was sequenced was PBMCs or T cells enriched from blood (not recorded which). These receptor sequences come from a woman under 30 who had recovered from COVID-19. Both conserved end residues are part of each CDR3. Each record gives: J gene, V gene, CDR3 protein.

J gene: TRBJ2-3
V gene: TRBV24-1
CDR3 protein: CATSDSGQGANTQYF

J gene: TRBJ1-5
V gene: TRBV2
CDR3 protein: CASSEDRFRPQHF

J gene: TRBJ2-3
V gene: TRBV19
CDR3 protein: CASQGVGTDTQYF

J gene: TRBJ2-7
V gene: TRBV6-4
CDR3 protein: CASTGRGCEQYF

J gene: TRBJ2-7
V gene: TRBV27
CDR3 protein: CASSLGGALPYEQYF

J gene: TRBJ1-2
V gene: TRBV28
CDR3 protein: CASRPGGANYGYTF

J gene: TRBJ1-6
V gene: TRBV10-3
CDR3 protein: CAISYRGANSPLHF

J gene: TRBJ2-3
V gene: TRBV7-9
CDR3 protein: CASSLEPLQGVKDTQYF

J gene: TRBJ2-1
V gene: TRBV5-6
CDR3 protein: CASSYGTSRNEQFF

J gene: TRBJ2-2
V gene: TRBV30
CDR3 protein: CAWSMRGFITGELFF

J gene: TRBJ1-2
V gene: TRBV19
CDR3 protein: CASSESGTYYGYTF

J gene: TRBJ2-1
V gene: TRBV9
CDR3 protein: CASSGGGQAREQFF

J gene: TRBJ1-6
V gene: TRBV2
CDR3 protein: CASSEALTANSPLHF

J gene: TRBJ1-1
V gene: TRBV7-8
CDR3 protein: CASSLVEGRTEAFF

J gene: TRBJ1-1
V gene: TRBV11-2
CDR3 protein: CASSLDWGMVAEAFF

J gene: TRBJ1-2
V gene: TRBV18
CDR3 protein: CASSQSDRGYTF

J gene: TRBJ2-7
V gene: TRBV7-2
CDR3 protein: CASSRGWYEQYF

J gene: TRBJ1-2
V gene: TRBV6-5
CDR3 protein: CASSQRTVNYGYTF

J gene: TRBJ1-4
V gene: TRBV27
CDR3 protein: CASRGSPGQGWKLFF

J gene: TRBJ1-1
V gene: TRBV18
CDR3 protein: CASSPIGYAERTEAFF

J gene: TRBJ2-1
V gene: TRBV19
CDR3 protein: CASSIDLYRLPEYNEQFF

J gene: TRBJ1-2
V gene: TRBV29-1
CDR3 protein: CSVEGVAGYTF

J gene: TRBJ1-1
V gene: TRBV6-1
CDR3 protein: CASSEQGGDTEAFF

J gene: TRBJ2-3
V gene: TRBV7-2
CDR3 protein: CASSLVAGGTDTQYF

J gene: TRBJ1-3
V gene: TRBV5-1
CDR3 protein: CASSFGGSGNTIYF

J gene: TRBJ2-7
V gene: TRBV11-3
CDR3 protein: CASSLGGTGFDEQYF

J gene: TRBJ1-6
V gene: TRBV19
CDR3 protein: CASGTLNSPLHF

J gene: TRBJ2-1
V gene: TRBV6-5
CDR3 protein: CASRWRLAGNNEQFF

J gene: TRBJ1-2
V gene: TRBV12-5
CDR3 protein: CASGLVTGGLEGYTF

J gene: TRBJ1-2
V gene: TRBV27
CDR3 protein: CASSSRQGSGYTF

J gene: TRBJ2-1
V gene: TRBV27
CDR3 protein: CASGGKYNEQFF

J gene: TRBJ2-4
V gene: TRBV5-1
CDR3 protein: CASSFGTGASHKNIQYF

J gene: TRBJ1-2
V gene: TRBV9
CDR3 protein: CASSVDAGGQDGYTF

J gene: TRBJ2-1
V gene: TRBV2
CDR3 protein: CASNGQGTTYNEQFF

J gene: TRBJ2-5
V gene: TRBV5-5
CDR3 protein: CASSPGGETQYF

J gene: TRBJ2-3
V gene: TRBV25-1
CDR3 protein: CASSVTGQNTDTQYF

J gene: TRBJ2-3
V gene: TRBV7-8
CDR3 protein: CASSLFWELSTDTQYF

J gene: TRBJ1-2
V gene: TRBV11-2
CDR3 protein: CASRSLQGASGYTF

J gene: TRBJ1-3
V gene: TRBV2
CDR3 protein: CASSVGGVSGNTIYF

J gene: TRBJ1-2
V gene: TRBV30
CDR3 protein: CAWSPTQKYGYTF

J gene: TRBJ2-1
V gene: TRBV20-1
CDR3 protein: CSASSSGRAVYNEQFF

J gene: TRBJ1-1
V gene: TRBV7-3
CDR3 protein: CASSSSGVEAFF

J gene: TRBJ1-5
V gene: TRBV3-1/TRBV3-2
CDR3 protein: CASSRGTAFDQPQHF

J gene: TRBJ1-2
V gene: TRBV6-5
CDR3 protein: CASSYFQGPISGGYTF

J gene: TRBJ2-7
V gene: TRBV7-2
CDR3 protein: CASSLGSGYEQYF

J gene: TRBJ2-7
V gene: TRBV5-8
CDR3 protein: CASSLRGLYEQYF

J gene: TRBJ1-2
V gene: TRBV2
CDR3 protein: CASSEAIPNGRNYGYTF

J gene: TRBJ1-1
V gene: TRBV30
CDR3 protein: CAWIQGVNTEAFF

J gene: TRBJ1-5
V gene: TRBV12-3/TRBV12-4
CDR3 protein: CASSPQLYQPQHF

J gene: TRBJ1-3
V gene: TRBV7-9
CDR3 protein: CATYRRTGNGNTIYF

J gene: TRBJ1-1
V gene: TRBV2
CDR3 protein: CASRTGIPEAFF

J gene: TRBJ2-1
V gene: TRBV5-8
CDR3 protein: CASSLIFGLDSSKDEQFF

J gene: TRBJ2-7
V gene: TRBV5-1
CDR3 protein: CASGTSGSQDEQYF

J gene: TRBJ1-5
V gene: TRBV28
CDR3 protein: CASGREGGSQPQHF

J gene: TRBJ2-3
V gene: TRBV3-1/TRBV3-2
CDR3 protein: CASSQAGGTDTQYF

J gene: TRBJ2-3
V gene: TRBV13
CDR3 protein: CASSRAGLRTDTQYF

J gene: TRBJ1-2
V gene: TRBV2
CDR3 protein: CASRETGVNYGYTF